Each of the 9 T cell receptor beta chains below was sequenced from the same sample in a study of blood T cell repertoires in COVID-19. Profiled with immunoSEQ multiplex PCR; TCRdb holds only in-frame clones, not every one. The sample lists hundreds of thousands of clones; roughly 85% were seen once. The sequenced sample was PBMCs or T cells enriched from blood (not recorded which). Source of these receptors: a young woman with acute COVID-19.

The chain joins TRBV9 to TRBJ2-5; D is unclear. V gave up 0 bases and J gave up 4 bases, with 10 bases separating them. CDR1 and CDR2 from the germline V gene are SGDLS and YYNGEE. CDR3 size: 14 residues. The CDR3 reads CASSVGNRRETQYF. DNA of the CDR3: TGTGCCAGCAGCGTAGGGAACAGACGAGAGACCCAGTACTTC.

The chain is built from TRBV6-5 and TRBJ1-2, with 10 bases matching TRBD1. Trimming at V came to 6 bases and at J to 8 bases, leaving 12 bases not matched to a gene. The CDR3 sequence is 15 residues long. The V gene's germline CDR1 is MNHEY and CDR2 SVGAGI. The CDR3 nucleotides read TGTGCCAGCAGAATCGAAACAGGGACAGGGGTAGGCTACACCTTC. It translates to CASRIETGTGVGYTF.

This CDR3 is CASSDAGSNQPQHF. CDR3 nucleotides: TGTGCCAGCAGTGACGCAGGTAGCAATCAGCCCCAGCATTTT. The chain uses TRBV6-2 or TRBV6-3 and TRBJ1-5; D gene uncertain. V was trimmed by 5 bases and J by 0 bases, leaving 8 bases between them. The CDR3 is 14 residues long. Germline CDR1 MNHEY, CDR2 SVGEGT.

The CDR3 nucleotides are TGTGCCAGCAGCGAACAGGGGGCTAACTATGGCTACACCTTC. Translated, it gives CASSEQGANYGYTF. The chain couples TRBV5-4 to TRBJ1-2; TRBD1 matches 8 bases. The CDR3 sequence is 14 residues long. V lost 4 bases and J lost 0; bases outside the gene matches: 2. Looked up from germline, CDR1 is SGHNT and CDR2 is YYREEE (reference sequence). The variable domain in full, completed from reference TRBV5-4 and TRBJ1-2, reads ETGVTQSPTHLIKTRGQQVTLRCSSQSGHNTVSWYQQALGQGPQFIFQYYREEENGRGNFPPRFSGLQFPNYSSELNVNALELDDSALYLCASSEQGANYGYTFGSGTRLTVV.

This clone was seen a handful of times. The chain combines TRBV3-1 (or the pseudogene TRBV3-2) with TRBJ1-2; D is ambiguous. The V gene lost 1 base and the J gene lost 2 bases, with 5 bases spanning the gap. Germline values: CDR1 LGHDT, CDR2 YNNKEL (reference sequence). This CDR3 has 13 residues. CDR3 DNA sequence: TGTGCCAGCAGCCAAGGACTGAACTATGGCTACACCTTC. Encoded protein: CASSQGLNYGYTF.

The rearrangement links TRBV4-1 to TRBJ1-2; D may be TRBD1 (5 bases). The CDR3 totals 15 residues. CDR1 is MGHRA and CDR2 is YSYEKL in the germline V gene. The V gene lost 1 base and the J gene lost 2 bases, with 11 bases spanning the gap. Written as DNA, the CDR3 is TGCGCCAGCAGCCAAGCCTCTCGGGGGAACTATGGCTACACCTTC. Translating it yields CASSQASRGNYGYTF.

J is TRBJ1-1 and V is TRBV9; D is perhaps TRBD1 (6 bases). Germline CDR1 reads SGDLS; CDR2 reads YYNGEE. V was cut by 2 bases and J by 0 bases, with 17 bases left in between. The CDR3 is 17 residues long. The CDR3, as DNA: TGTGCCAGCAGCGTCACGGGAGGGGGACCCATGAACACTGAAGCTTTCTTT. This gives the protein CASSVTGGGPMNTEAFF.

The V and J genes are TRBV27 and TRBJ2-7; 7 bases fit TRBD2. Germline V lookup: CDR1 MNHEY, CDR2 SMNVEV (reference sequence). Trimming cost V 5 bases and J 2 bases; bases outside gene matches: 6. The CDR3 totals 14 residues. In DNA form, the CDR3 reads TGTGCCAGCAGTATTACCGGGACTACCTACGAGCAGTACTTC. Its translation: CASSITGTTYEQYF.

Comment on this clone: The same CDR3 also results from other DNA sequences found in this sample. The chain employs TRBV27 and TRBJ1-3, with TRBD1 identical over 7 bases. CDR1 MNHEY and CDR2 SMNVEV come from the germline V gene (reference sequence). The CDR3 covers 14 residues. Unmatched junction bases numbered 0, after V lost 2 bases and J lost 2 bases. CDR3 region: CASSLQGAGNTIYF. DNA of the CDR3: TGTGCCAGCAGTTTACAGGGGGCTGGAAACACCATATATTTT.